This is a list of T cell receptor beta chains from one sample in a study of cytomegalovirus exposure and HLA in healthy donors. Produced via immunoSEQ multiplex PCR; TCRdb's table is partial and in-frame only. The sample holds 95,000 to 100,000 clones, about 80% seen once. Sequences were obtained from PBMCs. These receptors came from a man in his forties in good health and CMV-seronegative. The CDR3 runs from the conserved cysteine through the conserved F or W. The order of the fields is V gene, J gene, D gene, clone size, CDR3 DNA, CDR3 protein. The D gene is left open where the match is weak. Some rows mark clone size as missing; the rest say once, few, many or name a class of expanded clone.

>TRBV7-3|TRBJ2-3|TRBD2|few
TGTGCCAGCAGCCCCAGGCCTAGCGGGATGGATACGCAGTATTTT
CASSPRPSGMDTQYF
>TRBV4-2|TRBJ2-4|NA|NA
TGTGCCAGCAGCCCACAACTGGGGGGAGCCAAAAACATTCAGTACTTC
CASSPQLGGAKNIQYF
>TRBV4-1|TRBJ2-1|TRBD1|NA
TGCGCCAGCAGCCAAACAGGGGGAACCTCCTACAATGAGCAGTTCTTC
CASSQTGGTSYNEQFF
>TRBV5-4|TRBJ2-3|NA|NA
TGTGCCAGCGCCCCCATGGACTCAGATACGCAGTATTTT
CASAPMDSDTQYF
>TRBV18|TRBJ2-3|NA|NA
TGTGCCAGCTCACCACCACGGCAGGGCACAGATACGCAGTATTTT
CASSPPRQGTDTQYF
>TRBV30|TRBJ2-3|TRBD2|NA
TGTGCCTGGAGTAGACTAGCGGGGGGGAGAGATACGCAGTATTTT
CAWSRLAGGRDTQYF
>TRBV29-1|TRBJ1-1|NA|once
TGCAGCGTTGCATCGGAGGGCACTGAAGCTTTCTTT
CSVASEGTEAFF
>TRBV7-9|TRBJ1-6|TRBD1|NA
TGTGCCAGCAGCGCAGGGGGCGGGTCACCCCTCCACTTT
CASSAGGGSPLHF
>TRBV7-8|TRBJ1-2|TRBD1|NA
TGTGCCAGCAGTTCTCTACAGGGGCCGCGCGGGTATGGCTACACCTTC
CASSSLQGPRGYGYTF
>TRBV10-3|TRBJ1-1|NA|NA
TGTGCCATCAGTGGGGCTGAGGGCACTGAAGCTTTCTTT
CAISGAEGTEAFF
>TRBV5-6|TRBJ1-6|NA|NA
TGTGCCAGCAGCTTGGAGGGGGGGCAGAATTCACCCCCCCACTTT
CASSLEGGQNSPPHF
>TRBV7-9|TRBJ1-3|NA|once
TGTTCCAGCAGCCCGATAGGGGACACCATATATTTT
CSSSPIGDTIYF
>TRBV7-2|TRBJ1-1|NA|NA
TGTGCCAGCAGCGTCTGGACAGCCCCTGAAGCTTTCTTT
CASSVWTAPEAFF
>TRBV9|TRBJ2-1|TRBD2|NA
TGTGCCAGCAGCGTAAGGCGGGGGTCCTACAATGAGCAGTTCTTC
CASSVRRGSYNEQFF
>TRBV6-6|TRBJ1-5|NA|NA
TGTGCCAGCAGCCCCAGATTTTATAGCAATCAGCCCCAGCATTTT
CASSPRFYSNQPQHF
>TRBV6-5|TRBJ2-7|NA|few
TGTGCCAGCAGTAGGCGGGGCAGCTCCTACGAGCAGTACTTC
CASSRRGSSYEQYF
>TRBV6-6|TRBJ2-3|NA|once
TGTGCCAGCAGGGCCGAGATAGCGGCAGATACGCAGTATTTT
CASRAEIAADTQYF
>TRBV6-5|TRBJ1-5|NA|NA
TGTGCCAGCAGTTATTCCCTAAGGGGAGGGCCCCAGCATTTT
CASSYSLRGGPQHF
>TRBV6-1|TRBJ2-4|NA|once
TGTGCCAGCAGGACCCCAGGGGCCAAAAACATTCAGTACTTC
CASRTPGAKNIQYF